Included here is one TCR beta chain sequence, with context. Its matching antigen is unknown. The CDR3 has 14 residues. V was clipped by 4 bases and J by 6 bases, with 15 bases between them. Germline assignment: CDR1 KGHSH and CDR2 LQKENI. The data originate from a study of shared clonotypes between healthy human individuals. Profiled with immunoSEQ multiplex PCR; TCRdb holds only in-frame clones, not every one. The sample contains about 640,000 clones, more than 70% of which appear only once. Study findings and constraints: It was observed that around 5% of naive CD4 clonotypes were shared across several donors. All-four-donor shared clonotypes had higher generation probabilities than non-shared clonotypes did.

The rearrangement links TRBV18 to TRBJ1-1, with unresolved D. This sequence originates from a woman in her twenties or thirties in good health. The specimen was memory CD4+ T cells sorted from blood. Stated subset: CD45RA-negative fraction. CDR3 coding DNA: TGTGCCAGCTCACACCGGGGTTTTTCGGCTGAAGCTTTCTTT. Its protein is CASSHRGFSAEAFF.